The 13 T cell receptor beta chains below all came from one sample that was sequenced in a study of blood T cell repertoires in COVID-19. Profiled with immunoSEQ multiplex PCR; TCRdb holds only in-frame clones, not every one. In the table there are roughly 150,000 clones, around 82% of which are singletons. Sequences were obtained from peripheral blood. The receptors stem from a woman aged 80 or over with active or convalescent COVID-19.

The chain has TRBV7-9 and TRBJ2-6; the match to TRBD1 covers 7 bases. Unmatched junction bases numbered 8, after V lost 5 bases and J lost 4 bases. The CDR3 has 16 residues. In germline, CDR1 is SEHNR, CDR2 FQNEAQ (reference sequence). CDR3 in amino acids: CASSLNRGSGANVLTF. DNA for the CDR3: TGTGCCAGCAGCCTTAACAGGGGTAGCGGGGCCAACGTCCTGACTTTC.

The chain couples TRBV4-1 to TRBJ1-2; TRBD1 agrees at 7 bases. The CDR3 consists of 15 residues. The V and J ends lost 0 bases and 3 bases, in that order; junction bases with no gene match: 4. Per the germline V gene, CDR1 is MGHRA and CDR2 is YSYEKL. The DNA for the CDR3 is TGCGCCAGCAGCCAAGATCAGGGGGTAGACTATGGCTACACCTTC. Its translation is CASSQDQGVDYGYTF.

J is TRBJ1-1 and V is TRBV19; a weak D match, TRBD1 (6 bases). Germline V gives CDR1 LNHDA, CDR2 SQIVND (reference sequence). The CDR3 has 16 amino acids. The ends were cut back, 3 bases at V and 0 bases at J, with 14 bases in the middle. In nucleotides, the CDR3 is TGTGCCAGTAGTATCTTAAGGACAGCTATGAACACTGAAGCTTTCTTT. It translates to CASSILRTAMNTEAFF.

The gene calls are TRBV10-1 and TRBJ1-1; no firm D call. V was trimmed by 3 bases and J by 5 bases, leaving 13 bases between them. Germline loops: CDR1 WNHNN, CDR2 SYGVQD (reference sequence). There are 14 residues in the CDR3. The CDR3 sequence: CASSESGLLTEAFF. CDR3 in DNA: TGCGCCAGCAGTGAAAGCGGGTTGTTGACTGAAGCTTTCTTT.

V and J are TRBV19 and TRBJ2-1, with TRBD2 identical over 7 bases. V was pared by 5 bases and J by 3 bases, with 10 bases of the junction left unmatched. Per the germline V gene, CDR1 is LNHDA and CDR2 is SQIVND (reference sequence). The CDR3 contains 16 residues. The CDR3 here is CASSQFAGAYYNEQFF. The DNA for the CDR3 is TGTGCCAGTAGTCAATTTGCGGGAGCTTACTACAATGAGCAGTTCTTC.

The rearrangement joins TRBV28 to TRBJ1-6; D is unresolved. The CDR3 is 12 residues long. Trimming took off 3 bases at V and 8 bases at J, with 5 bases between the two ends. Per germline, CDR1 MDHEN and CDR2 SYDVKM. For the CDR3, the DNA is TGTGCCAGCAGTTTTGAGTATTCACCCCTCCACTTT. This translates into CASSFEYSPLHF.

V gene TRBV5-1 combines with J gene TRBJ1-2; D not resolved. This CDR3 contains 13 residues. Germline lookup yields CDR1 SGHRS and CDR2 YFSETQ. V was shortened by 4 bases and J by 2 bases, with 9 bases between the two germline ends. The CDR3 bases are TGCGCCAGCAGCCCCGACGGGAACTATGGCTACACCTTC. It specifies CASSPDGNYGYTF. Together with reference TRBV5-1 and TRBJ1-2, the CDR3 gives the full variable domain: KAGVTQTPRYLIKTRGQQVTLSCSPISGHRSVSWYQQTPGQGLQFLFEYFSETQRNKGNFPGRFSGRQFSNSRSEMNVSTLELGDSALYLCASSPDGNYGYTFGSGTRLTVV.

The rearrangement joins TRBV5-6 to TRBJ2-4; 7 bases map to TRBD2. After removal of 0 bases from V and 13 bases from J, the junction contained 7 bases not matched to a gene. Looked up from germline, CDR1 is SGHDT and CDR2 is YYEEEE. CDR3 length: 13 amino acids. This CDR3 reads CASSLDMAGEQYF. The CDR3 coding sequence is TGTGCCAGCAGCTTGGATATGGCGGGAGAGCAGTACTTC.

The count of this clone is one. The V call is TRBV5-5, the J call TRBJ2-3; 9 bases match TRBD2. The J segment lost 5 bases and the V segment lost 6 bases, leaving 13 bases of the junction unmatched. CDR1 is SGHKS and CDR2 is YYEKEE in the germline V gene (reference sequence). This CDR3 comprises 16 residues. The CDR3 DNA reads TGTGCCAGCACCATGACTAGCGGTTCTCTGGGAGATACGCAGTATTTT. It is translated as CASTMTSGSLGDTQYF.

The chain has TRBV6-5 and TRBJ1-2; maybe TRBD1 (6 bases). The CDR3 runs 13 residues. The V end was cut by 8 bases, the J end by 2 bases, with 12 bases between. The germline V gene has CDR1 MNHEY and CDR2 SVGAGI. CDR3 coding DNA: TGTGCCAGCTCACGGACAGAAAACTATGGCTACACCTTC. Translating gives CASSRTENYGYTF.

The CDR3 loop reads CASSPGGAQETQYF. The DNA of the CDR3 is TGTGCCAGCAGCCCTGGGGGGGCTCAAGAGACCCAGTACTTC. This sequence joins TRBV7-2 and TRBJ2-5; tentatively, D is TRBD2 (7 bases). Germline loops: CDR1 SGHTA, CDR2 FQGNSA. The CDR3 spans 14 residues. V was pared by 5 bases and J by 2 bases, with 12 bases between.

J is TRBJ1-1 and V is TRBV7-3, with a weak D call TRBD1 (5 bases). This CDR3 comprises 14 residues. Germline-derived CDR1 and CDR2 are SGHTA and FQGTGA. Trimming cost V 5 bases and J 3 bases, with 13 bases left between them. This CDR3 is CASSPQGQDTEAFF. The DNA for the CDR3 is TGTGCCAGCAGCCCCCAGGGTCAGGACACTGAAGCTTTCTTT.

V usage is TRBV19 and J usage is TRBJ1-2, with D possibly matching TRBD1 (6 bases). Germline CDR1 is LNHDA and CDR2 is SQIVND (reference sequence). Trimming stripped 3 bases from V and 0 bases from J, with 17 bases between. This CDR3 contains 17 residues. As DNA, the CDR3 is TGTGCCAGTAGTATTACTTCGACTGGGGGCGCTAACTATGGCTACACCTTC. Translated: CASSITSTGGANYGYTF. Variable domain in full (rest from reference TRBV19 and TRBJ1-2): DGGITQSPKYLFRKEGQNVTLSCEQNLNHDAMYWYRQDPGQGLRLIYYSQIVNDFQKGDIAEGYSVSREKKESFPLTVTSAQKNPTAFYLCASSITSTGGANYGYTFGSGTRLTVV.